This T cell receptor (beta chain) was found in a study of T cell responses to AZD1222 COVID-19 vaccine. Repertoires were generated with immunoSEQ multiplex PCR, while TCRdb's copy carries only in-frame clones and drops some. The data show under 150,000 clones, 92% seen once. The CDR3 consists of 17 residues. J lost 5 bases, V lost 5 bases, and 14 bases had no gene match. The germline V gene has CDR1 SGHAT and CDR2 FQNNGV. The study pooled second doses at about 4 or about 12 weeks. V usage is TRBV11-2 and J usage is TRBJ2-5; 10 bases align to TRBD2. The sequence was obtained from an adult who received the AZD1222 COVID-19 vaccine. The specimen was peripheral blood, collected 28 days after the second AZD1222 dose. The CDR3 coding sequence is TGTGCCAGCAGCGTAGGACAGGGAGCGGGAGGGGGCGAGACCCAGTACTTC. It codes for CASSVGQGAGGGETQYF.